Below, one T cell receptor (beta chain) is given with its context. Its antigen is not identified. The data belong to a study of shared clonotypes between healthy human individuals. Study as a whole: Serving as donors were two women and a few men, whose ages spanned 18 to 49.

Replicate sorted-subset PCRs were loaded with approximately 200 ng DNA, about 30,000 T cell genomes. TCRdb keeps only in-frame clones here, not all; method: immunoSEQ multiplex PCR. The sample includes under 2,500,000 clones, more than 90% of them seen just once. CDR1 and CDR2 (germline): MNHEY, SMNVEV (reference sequence). This CDR3 is built from 14 residues. The V end was cut by 1 base, the J end by 8 bases, with 12 bases between. Whole-study findings and limits: Generally, estimated richness proved larger in naive subsets than it did in memory subsets. Apart from blood, nothing was sampled; tissue repertoires likely differ.

The chain is built from TRBV27 and TRBJ1-5, with D maybe TRBD1 (5 bases). This TCR was recovered from a young man in good health. The specimen was naive CD4+ T cells sorted from blood. Noted subset: CD45RA+ positively selected. The CDR3 reads CASSLFGGPEPQHF. CDR3 nucleotides: TGTGCCAGCAGTTTATTCGGGGGTCCCGAGCCCCAGCATTTT.